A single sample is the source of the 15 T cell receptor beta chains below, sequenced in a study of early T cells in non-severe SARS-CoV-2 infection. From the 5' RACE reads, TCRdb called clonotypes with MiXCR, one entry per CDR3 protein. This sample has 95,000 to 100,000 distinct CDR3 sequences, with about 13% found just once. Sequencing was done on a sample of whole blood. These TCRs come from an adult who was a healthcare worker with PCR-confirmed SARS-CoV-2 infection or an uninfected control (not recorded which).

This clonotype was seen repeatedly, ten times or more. The CDR3 reads CASSPTGSTYGYTF. The CDR3 nucleotides read TGTGCCAGCAGCCCCACAGGGAGTACCTATGGCTACACCTTC. This chain links TRBV7-2 with TRBJ1-2; D is perhaps TRBD1 (6 bases). CDR1 and CDR2 from the germline V gene are SGHTA and FQGNSA. V lost 5 bases, J lost 4 bases, and 14 bases lay in between. The CDR3 has 14 amino acids.

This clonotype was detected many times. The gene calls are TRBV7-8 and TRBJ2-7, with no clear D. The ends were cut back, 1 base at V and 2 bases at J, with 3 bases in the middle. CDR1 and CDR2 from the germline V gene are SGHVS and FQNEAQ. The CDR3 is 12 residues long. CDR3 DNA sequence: TGTGCCAGCAGCTTAGTTGCCTACGAGCAGTACTTC. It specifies CASSLVAYEQYF.

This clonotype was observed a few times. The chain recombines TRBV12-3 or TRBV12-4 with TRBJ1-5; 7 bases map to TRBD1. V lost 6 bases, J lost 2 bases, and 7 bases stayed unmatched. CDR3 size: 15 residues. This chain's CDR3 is CASSPTGSGNQPQHF. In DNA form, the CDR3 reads TGTGCCAGCAGCCCGACAGGGTCGGGCAATCAGCCCCAGCATTTT.

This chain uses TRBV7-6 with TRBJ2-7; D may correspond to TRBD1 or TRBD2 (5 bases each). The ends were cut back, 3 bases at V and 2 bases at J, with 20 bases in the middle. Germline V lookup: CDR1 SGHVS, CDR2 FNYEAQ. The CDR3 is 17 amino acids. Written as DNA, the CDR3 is TGTGCCAGCAGCTTCCGAGAGCCCGGGACGGGCGCCTACGAGCAGTACTTC. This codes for CASSFREPGTGAYEQYF.

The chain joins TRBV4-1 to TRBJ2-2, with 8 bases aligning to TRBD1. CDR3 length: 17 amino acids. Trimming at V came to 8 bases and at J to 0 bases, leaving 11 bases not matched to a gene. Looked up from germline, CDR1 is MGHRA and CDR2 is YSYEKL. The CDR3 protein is CASAGREQGANTGELFF. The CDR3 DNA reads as TGCGCCAGCGCGGGCCGTGAACAGGGGGCGAACACCGGGGAGCTGTTTTTT.

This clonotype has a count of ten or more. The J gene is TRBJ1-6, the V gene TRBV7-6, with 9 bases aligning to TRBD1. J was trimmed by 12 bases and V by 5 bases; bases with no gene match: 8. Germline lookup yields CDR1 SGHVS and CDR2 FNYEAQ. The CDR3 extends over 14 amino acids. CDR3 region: CASSARTGAGPLHF. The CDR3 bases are TGTGCCAGCAGCGCCAGGACAGGGGCTGGACCCCTCCACTTT.

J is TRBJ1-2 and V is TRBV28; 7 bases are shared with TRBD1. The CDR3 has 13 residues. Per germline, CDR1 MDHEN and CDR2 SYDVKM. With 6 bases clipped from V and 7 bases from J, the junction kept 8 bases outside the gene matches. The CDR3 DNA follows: TGTGCCAGCAGGCCGACAGGGCTCCGTGGCTACACCTTC. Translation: CASRPTGLRGYTF.

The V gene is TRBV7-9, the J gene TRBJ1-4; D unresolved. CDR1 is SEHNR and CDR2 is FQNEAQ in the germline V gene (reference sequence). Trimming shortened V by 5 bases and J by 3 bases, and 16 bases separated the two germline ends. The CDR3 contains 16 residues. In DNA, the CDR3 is TGTGCCAGCAGCCCCGCGGATCTGCTGGCTAATGAAAAACTGTTTTTT. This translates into CASSPADLLANEKLFF.

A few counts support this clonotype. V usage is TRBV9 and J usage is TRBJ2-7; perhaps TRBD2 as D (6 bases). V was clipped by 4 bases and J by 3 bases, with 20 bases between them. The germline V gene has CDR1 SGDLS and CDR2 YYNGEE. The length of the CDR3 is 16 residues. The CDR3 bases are TGTGCCAGCAGCTCTGAGGGACTCCTGGGAAGCTACGAGCAGTACTTC. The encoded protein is CASSSEGLLGSYEQYF.

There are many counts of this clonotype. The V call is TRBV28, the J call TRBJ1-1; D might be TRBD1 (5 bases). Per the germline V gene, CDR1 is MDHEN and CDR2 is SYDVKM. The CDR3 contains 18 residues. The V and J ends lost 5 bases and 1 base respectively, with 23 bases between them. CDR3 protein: CASSRTGHTGPRNTEAFF. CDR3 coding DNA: TGTGCCAGCAGTCGGACGGGCCACACGGGACCGCGGAACACTGAAGCTTTCTTT.

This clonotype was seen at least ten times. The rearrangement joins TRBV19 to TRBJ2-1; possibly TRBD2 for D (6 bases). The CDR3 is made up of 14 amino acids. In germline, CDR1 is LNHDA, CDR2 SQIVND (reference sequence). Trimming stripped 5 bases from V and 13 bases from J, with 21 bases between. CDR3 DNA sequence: TGTGCCAGTAGTCCTGCCGTGGGGGGTCGGCGTCAGTTCTTC. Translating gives CASSPAVGGRRQFF.

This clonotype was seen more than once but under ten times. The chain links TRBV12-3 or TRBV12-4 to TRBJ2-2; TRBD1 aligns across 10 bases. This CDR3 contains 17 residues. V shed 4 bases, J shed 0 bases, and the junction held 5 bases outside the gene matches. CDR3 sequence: CASSSDRGTANTGELFF. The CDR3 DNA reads TGTGCCAGCAGTTCGGACAGGGGGACAGCGAACACCGGGGAGCTGTTTTTT.

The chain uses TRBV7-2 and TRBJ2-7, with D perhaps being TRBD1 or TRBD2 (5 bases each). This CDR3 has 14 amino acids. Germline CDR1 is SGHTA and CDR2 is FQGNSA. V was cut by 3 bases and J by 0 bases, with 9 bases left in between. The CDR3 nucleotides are TGTGCCAGCAGCTTCCCCGGGGCCTCCTACGAGCAGTACTTC. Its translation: CASSFPGASYEQYF. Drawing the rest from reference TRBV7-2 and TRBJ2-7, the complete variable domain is GAGVSQSPSNKVTEKGKDVELRCDPISGHTALYWYRQSLGQGLEFLIYFQGNSAPDKSGLPSDRFSAERTGGSVSTLTIQRTQQEDSAVYLCASSFPGASYEQYFGPGTRLTVT.

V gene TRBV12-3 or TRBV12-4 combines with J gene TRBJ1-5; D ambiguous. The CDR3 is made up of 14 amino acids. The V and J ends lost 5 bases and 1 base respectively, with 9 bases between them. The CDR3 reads CASSKESSNQPQHF. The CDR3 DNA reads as TGTGCCAGCAGTAAGGAGTCGAGCAATCAGCCCCAGCATTTT.

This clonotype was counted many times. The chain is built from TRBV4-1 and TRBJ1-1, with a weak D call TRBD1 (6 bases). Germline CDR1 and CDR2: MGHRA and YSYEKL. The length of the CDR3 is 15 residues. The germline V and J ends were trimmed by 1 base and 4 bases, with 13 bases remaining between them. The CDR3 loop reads CASSQVEQGSTEAFF. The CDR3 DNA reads TGCGCCAGCAGCCAAGTCGAACAGGGAAGCACTGAAGCTTTCTTT.